This TCR beta chain is from a study of T cell responses to AZD1222 COVID-19 vaccine. This clone was seen just once. No antigen is known for it. General study findings and limits: Seropositive status at baseline applied to only a handful of AZD1222 recipients. With dominance at 160-218 and 743-854, vaccine-associated CD4 TCRs spanned spike. Clonal diversity was possibly underestimated; the donors were predominantly white British and more often female.

TCRdb's table, derived via immunoSEQ multiplex PCR, lists solely in-frame clones and lacks some. This sample has 150,000 to 200,000 clones, with roughly nine tenths found just once. Germline V CDR1 and CDR2: SEHNR, FQNEAQ (reference sequence). This CDR3 has 12 amino acids. Trimming stripped 11 bases from V and 7 bases from J, with 17 bases between. The sample was peripheral blood, taken on day 0 of AZD1222 vaccination. The receptor comes from an adult in good health. The chain links TRBV7-9 to TRBJ1-2; D might be TRBD1 (6 bases). As DNA, the CDR3 is TGTGCCGGGAGTGGGGGCCGGGGTGGCTACACCTTC. This codes for CAGSGGRGGYTF.